This is a list of T cell receptor beta chains from one sample in a study of blood T cell repertoires in COVID-19. Sequencing was performed with immunoSEQ multiplex PCR; in TCRdb, only in-frame clones are kept and a portion is missing. The sample has fewer than 250,000 clones; about four fifths are singletons. The material sequenced was peripheral blood. These receptor sequences come from a middle-aged woman with active or convalescent COVID-19. Each CDR3 is given with its conserved first and last residue.

J gene	V gene	CDR3 protein
TRBJ1-1	TRBV7-2	CASSLAGMNTEAFF
TRBJ1-4	TRBV5-1	CASNGQGATNEKLFF
TRBJ1-1	TRBV3-1/TRBV3-2	CASQRVRHTPLNTEAFF
TRBJ1-3	TRBV5-1	CASSWTVSGNTIYF
TRBJ1-1	TRBV11-3	CASSPDGDRYTEAFF
TRBJ1-1	TRBV7-9	CASSPTGGVETFF
TRBJ1-2	TRBV28	CASRDRADYGYTF
TRBJ1-5	TRBV6-5	CASSYGGDVTNQPQHF
TRBJ2-1	TRBV3-1/TRBV3-2	CASSQQGAVEQFF
TRBJ2-4	TRBV6-5	CASSYRDTNSKNIQYF
TRBJ2-7	TRBV29-1	CSVERTGQSSYEQYF
TRBJ2-7	TRBV5-1	CASSLGIGLSGYEQYF
TRBJ2-3	TRBV18	CASRTSGSRDTQYF
TRBJ2-7	TRBV7-9	CASSRGSYEQYF
TRBJ1-2	TRBV28	CASSFPNRGRTF
TRBJ2-3	TRBV6-5	CASSPQPTGSDTQYF
TRBJ2-3	TRBV28	CASSFGGGGTDTQYF
TRBJ2-7	TRBV29-1	CSVVAGGSYEQYF
TRBJ2-2	TRBV2	CASSGTGNTGELFF
TRBJ2-2	TRBV21-1	CASRSRGYTGELFF
TRBJ2-3	TRBV4-3	CASSVSGVGTDTQYF
TRBJ1-4	TRBV25-1	CASRDREGEKLFF
TRBJ2-7	TRBV2	CASDRDRGNEQYF
TRBJ2-1	TRBV24-1	CATSDEQGVEQFF
TRBJ1-2	TRBV28	CASAVRQGAYGYTF
TRBJ1-2	TRBV23-1	CASRERSGYTF
TRBJ2-2	TRBV11-2	CASSVRTGWYTGELFF